This T cell receptor beta chain was captured by sequencing in a study of blood T cell repertoires in COVID-19. As for the study in general: Sample material is recorded as cDNA or gDNA derived from T cells, B-cell-depleted T cells, or PBMCs.

Here immunoSEQ multiplex PCR was the method, and the copy in TCRdb shows in-frame clones only, minus some. The table lists about 140,000 clones, over 60% of them singletons. The CDR3 sequence is 14 residues long. V dropped 4 bases and J dropped 4; count of bases not matched to a gene: 7. Germline CDR1 is SGHNT and CDR2 is YYREEE (reference sequence). The TCR was taken from a man aged 45-65 years with acute or convalescent COVID-19. The chain joins TRBV5-4 to TRBJ1-2, with TRBD1 matching over 7 bases. The material sequenced was peripheral blood. The CDR3 loop is CASSTRQGGYGYTF. Here the CDR3 DNA reads TGTGCCAGCAGCACCCGACAGGGAGGCTATGGCTACACCTTC. Drawing the rest from reference TRBV5-4 and TRBJ1-2, the complete variable domain is ETGVTQSPTHLIKTRGQQVTLRCSSQSGHNTVSWYQQALGQGPQFIFQYYREEENGRGNFPPRFSGLQFPNYSSELNVNALELDDSALYLCASSTRQGGYGYTFGSGTRLTVV.